This T cell receptor beta chain appears in the sequencing data of a study of cytomegalovirus exposure and HLA in healthy donors (dated by TCRdb to about 2017). Concerning the study at large: According to an earlier analysis of 587 of the donors, about 179 million T cells yielded 120 million or so unique TCR beta sequences and approximately 300 Gb of sequence data. Rather than using new phenotypic data, the later analysis identified candidate immune exposures from TCR beta sequences and from how often those sequences occurred across donors. The study combined high-throughput TCR immunosequencing, statistical association of individual TCRs with disease status, and machine learning to predict cytomegalovirus infection status. Several DR-DQ haplotypes were treated as single units for association and clustering because of strong linkage in the cohort. Among the approximately 420 genotyped donors, 75% to 90% belonged to the genetic ancestry cluster associated with self-reported Caucasian donors. The study profiled the T cell repertoires of around 700 subjects by immunosequencing and related them to cytomegalovirus serostatus. An earlier analysis of 587 of the donors used high-throughput TCR beta sequencing to judge whether each TCR beta V gene segment behaved as functional or pseudogenic. Donor age, sex, ethnicity and CMV serostatus were compiled together with the repertoire data. Every discovery cohort repertoire had been produced on one sequencing platform. HLA typing covered class I and class II loci at four-digit resolution. A later genetic analysis used genome-wide SNP genotypes for about three fifths of the roughly 700 donors, treating that subset as a discovery cohort. Among roughly 370 genotyped donors of the cohort, an average of around 240,000 unique TCR beta nucleotide sequences were sequenced per donor, roughly 20% of them non-productive. The number of donors typed differed by locus, with 629-630 for A, B, C, DRB1 and DQB1, over 500 for DQA1, 600 to 610 for DPA1, and about 450 for DPB1. Approximately 330 gigabases of sequencing data and around 85 million unique TCR sequences made up an early release that covered 500 to 650 HLA-typed donors. The aim of the study was to test whether cataloging public T cell receptors could identify signatures of past pathogen exposure. A separate validation cohort of 90 to 150 different subjects was used in addition to the 666-subject first cohort. To study patterns of TCR occurrence, a later analysis re-analyzed previously published TCR beta repertoires from more than 550 donors and added high-resolution HLA genotyping.

What the research found in general, with its limitations: Broadly in line with IMGT annotations, most TCR beta V segments showed up in productive rearrangements about 87% or about 30% of the time in an earlier analysis of around 600 of the donors. A later analysis found that TCR association rates varied across HLA loci, with DRB1 alleles showing the most associated TCRs and HLA-C alleles the fewest. In a later analysis, several top co-occurrence clusters were reported to appear linked to parvovirus B19, influenza, CMV and Epstein-Barr virus. While some public TCRs were present in many individuals, most TCR sequences turned up only very rarely across donors. For the cohort, immune exposure information was limited to CMV serostatus. In a later analysis, HLA-associated TCR beta chains were found to be more clonally expanded and to have lower generation probabilities than equally common non-associated chains. In a later analysis, most CMV-associated TCR beta chains were found to appear HLA-restricted, with HLA associations seemingly driven largely by CMV exposure. Because some donors lacked HLA typing at each locus, the association tests relied only on the typed subset. Because counts were too low, about 18 rarely observed V segments, including chromosome 9 orphons, were excluded from the earlier analysis of roughly 580 of the donors. When HLA alleles, especially DR and DQ, strongly co-occurred, attributing TCR associations to individual alleles was difficult. A further reported finding was that TCR beta sequences accurately predicted the HLA-A and HLA-B alleles for most subjects in the first cohort. Linkage disequilibrium might explain the correlated functional status among segregating V segments, but an unknown experimental factor could not be ruled out. The study listed approximately 150 TCR beta chains as associated with cytomegalovirus. A cluster of highly shared sequence variants was judged likely to represent a technical artifact of the sequencing pipeline. A few of the identified cytomegalovirus-associated TCR beta chains were confirmed in vitro to be specific for cytomegalovirus antigens. Sequencing depth was assumed to be roughly uniform across donors in the presence/absence analyses, though that assumption may not hold. Only TCR beta chains were sequenced in this cohort, and the absence of alpha or paired-chain data limited detectable features. A later genetic analysis reported fewer N-insertions in productive TCRs among donors in an Asian-associated ancestry cluster than the roughly 700-donor mean. A later genetic analysis associated a missense DCLRE1C variant with V-gene and J-gene trimming of TCR beta chains, and an independent cohort replicated the association. In both the original and validation cohorts, the classifier was reported to diagnose cytomegalovirus status with high specificity and sensitivity. It was suggested by the authors that the approach could potentially be generalized to other disease states and immunological phenotypes. In a later analysis, 16,951 TCR beta sequences were associated with specific HLA alleles at a false discovery rate of 0.05. The 87-base-pair reads could not distinguish some IMGT-functional V segments, including TRBV6-2 and TRBV6-3, so those segments were excluded.

The cohort was made up of about 610 healthy bone marrow donors. At the time of sampling, every cohort member was nominally healthy, though immune exposures that went unrecorded were likely present. The donor was CMV seropositive and belonged to the group of 250 to 350 seropositive cohort members. Every donor gave a peripheral blood sample, and the peripheral blood mononuclear cells from that sample were used for TCR beta sequencing. Genomic DNA extraction from the blood cell samples was performed with the Qiagen DNeasy Blood Extraction Kit. About this clone: Which antigen it targets is not known. Base-call qualities are not available, and no considerably larger clone is one nucleotide away.

Receptors were amplified or captured by the immunoSEQ multiplex PCR assay. The multiplex PCR relied on a mix of 60 forward primers for TCR Vbeta segments and 13 reverse primers for TCR Jbeta segments. A multiplex PCR assay on genomic DNA amplified the CDR3 region of rearranged TCR beta genes. The Illumina HiSeq System was used to sequence the amplified TCR beta libraries as 87-base-pair reads. The authors processed their data as follows. A later analysis tallied around 82 million unique TCR beta chains across the 666 repertoires, and approximately 9.9 million of those chains were shared by two or more donors. To remove PCR and sequencing errors, raw reads were error-corrected and collapsed into unique sequences using a nearest-neighbor algorithm that merged closely related sequences. To assign V, D and J gene segments, CDR3 sequences were aligned to IMGT reference sequences. For a sequence to be retained, at least a six-nucleotide match to both a V gene segment and a J gene segment was required. A rearrangement counted as productive if the CDR3 had no stop codons and remained in frame with V and J, and every other rearrangement counted as non-productive. Following IMGT convention, CDR3 was defined as the stretch from the second conserved V-encoded cysteine to the conserved J-encoded phenylalanine. Sequences without an unambiguous match to a single V gene segment were excluded from the earlier analysis of several hundred of the donors. An earlier analysis of a few hundred of the donors called V segments functional above 56.7% productive rearrangements and segregating when the between-donor standard deviation exceeded 5%. A statistical classification framework was developed to diagnose cytomegalovirus status using the catalog of TCR beta chain sequences. A later analysis assigned V and J genes by comparing TCR nucleotide sequences with IMGT/GENE-DB human TR gene sequences. In a later analysis, CDR3 sequences and most-parsimonious VDJ recombination scenarios were assigned using the TCRdist pipeline. In a later analysis, each TCR beta chain was defined by its CDR3 amino acid sequence together with its V-gene family, and reads without a unique V-gene family were excluded. In a later analysis, 450 to 600 highly shared, low-generation-probability nucleotide sequences were removed to address suspected cross-contamination and a sequencing artifact. A later analysis calculated a clonal expansion index for each public chain from normalized within-repertoire ranks of inferred template counts. In a later analysis, generation probabilities were computed using a VDJ recombination model fitted to out-of-frame rearrangements, and the results were checked against IGoR. Hypergeometric tests were used in a later analysis to score TCR-TCR, TCR-HLA and TCR-CMV co-occurrence, with a repertoire-size bias correction applied to the TCR pairs. To estimate false discovery rates, a later analysis permuted the HLA or CMV assignments 20 times. A later analysis grouped co-occurring TCRs with DBSCAN, adding TCRdist sequence similarity when clustering within HLA-allele-positive subsets. Repertoires with fewer than 30,000 or more than 120,000 public chains, plus five repertoires with anomalous nucleotide sharing, were excluded from co-occurrence clustering. What TCRdb holds here is the immuneACCESS table cut down to in-frame rearrangements. Part of the clones is not present; checked against another copy, under half of the missing clones reflect an unresolved V gene, and the others are unexplained. That table gives V, J and clone size, and the DNA gave D and trimming. The sample includes some 97,000 clones, with about 74% observed a single time. Approximately 4.8% of the sample goes to the ten largest clones.

Spanning cysteine to phenylalanine, the CDR3 consists of 14 amino acids. Only the CDR3 DNA stays, 42 bases, in frame from base 1. V is reduced by 5 bases and J by 7 bases, leaving a spacing of 17 bases between them. Sequences MDHEN (CDR1) and SYDVKM (CDR2) are obtained from the germline V gene. The rearrangement combines TRBV28 with TRBJ1-2; confidence is insufficient to name the D gene. This receptor was identified in a young woman in good health and CMV-seropositive. The specimen was PBMCs. The CDR3 region: CASSQTQRGLGYTF. DNA sequence: TGTGCCAGCAGTCAGACCCAACGAGGGCTTGGCTACACCTTC.